In this sample, the clone carrying this T cell receptor (beta chain) turned up many times. The antigen remains undetermined. This entry is derived from a study of T cells in Graves' hyperthyroidism and ophthalmopathy. Overall study context: Any treatment followed the collection of peripheral blood at initial diagnosis.

Findings of the study overall: In the analysis, a 13 V-J model separated ophthalmopathy from stable hyperthyroidism.

Among ophthalmopathy patients, the Clinical Activity Score reached at least 3, the NOSPECS grade reached at least 4, and duration remained under 3 months. TCR beta CDR3 region amplification was performed from RNA transcripts. A first-round RT-PCR of the TCR CDR3 used the HTBI primer set. TCRdb passed the multiplex PCR reads through MiXCR, listing each CDR3 protein once. Among approximately 380,000 distinct CDR3 sequences, around 20% were seen once, and the ten largest hold 40%. The CDR3 totals 12 residues. In germline, CDR1 is LGHDT, CDR2 YNNKEL (reference sequence). V was trimmed by 0 bases and J by 6 bases, leaving 3 bases between them.

The sequenced sample consisted of blood. The receptor comes from a man aged 18 to 35 with Graves' ophthalmopathy. V is TRBV3-1 and J is TRBJ1-5, with D unresolved. CDR3 in amino acids: CASSQESQPQHF. Written as DNA, the CDR3 is TGTGCCAGCAGCCAAGAATCTCAGCCCCAGCATTTT.